The 31 T cell receptor beta chains presented below share a single source sample, sequenced in a study of blood T cell repertoires in COVID-19. Produced via immunoSEQ multiplex PCR; TCRdb's table is partial and in-frame only. The repertoire holds 200,000 or so clones, with 65% to 90% as singletons. Sequenced material: peripheral blood. The receptors derive from a human donor in a cohort sampled during active COVID-19.

The chain uses TRBV7-9 and TRBJ2-2; 11 positions match TRBD2. Germline assignment: CDR1 SEHNR and CDR2 FQNEAQ (reference sequence). This CDR3 is 16 amino acids long. J lost 5 bases, V lost 8 bases, and 10 bases had no gene match. The CDR3 is CASGTSGFLRTGELFF. In DNA form, the CDR3 reads TGTGCCAGCGGGACTAGCGGCTTCCTGAGGACCGGGGAGCTGTTTTTT. Variable domain in full (rest from reference TRBV7-9 and TRBJ2-2): DTGVSQNPRHKITKRGQNVTFRCDPISEHNRLYWYRQTLGQGPEFLTYFQNEAQLEKSRLLSDRFSAERPKGSFSTLEIQRTEQGDSAMYLCASGTSGFLRTGELFFGEGSRLTVL.

The chain is built from TRBV19 and TRBJ2-7, with TRBD1 as a possible D gene (6 bases). Germline values: CDR1 LNHDA, CDR2 SQIVND (reference sequence). V gave up 5 bases and J gave up 0 bases, with 11 bases separating them. This CDR3 comprises 14 residues. This chain's CDR3 is CASSPTGFSYEQYF. The CDR3 coding sequence is TGTGCCAGTAGTCCAACAGGGTTCTCCTACGAGCAGTACTTC.

The rearrangement links TRBV28 to TRBJ2-2; 12 bases are shared with TRBD2. This CDR3 is built from 19 residues. The germline CDR1 and CDR2 sequences are MDHEN and SYDVKM. V lost 6 bases and J lost 6; bases outside the gene matches: 17. As DNA, the CDR3 is TGTGCCAGCAGCCCTGCAGGCCTAGCGGGAGGGCTTTGGGCCGGGGAGCTGTTTTTT. This encodes CASSPAGLAGGLWAGELFF.

A single count supports this clone. The chain couples TRBV9 to TRBJ1-5; D is uncertain. The length of the CDR3 is 15 residues. CDR1 is SGDLS, CDR2 YYNGEE, per germline. V gave up 4 bases and J gave up 0 bases, with 11 bases separating them. CDR3 bases: TGTGCCAGCAGCTCCTCCGGTTATAGCAATCAGCCCCAGCATTTT. Protein sequence: CASSSSGYSNQPQHF. The variable domain in full, with the rest retrieved from reference TRBV9 and TRBJ1-5, is DSGVTQTPKHLITATGQRVTLRCSPRSGDLSVYWYQQSLDQGLQFLIQYYNGEERAKGNILERFSAQQFPDLHSELNLSSLELGDSALYFCASSSSGYSNQPQHFGDGTRLSIL.

This rearrangement joins TRBV24-1 to TRBJ2-1, with a weak D call TRBD2 (6 bases). The germline V gene has CDR1 KGHDR and CDR2 SFDVKD. V was clipped by 4 bases and J by 0 bases, with 12 bases between them. The CDR3 runs 16 residues. The CDR3 DNA reads as TGTGCCACCAGTGACTTAGCGGAGAGCTCCTACAATGAGCAGTTCTTC. This translates into CATSDLAESSYNEQFF.

The sample holds many counts of this clone. The same CDR3 also results from other DNA sequences found in this sample. The V call is TRBV27, the J call TRBJ2-3; perhaps TRBD2 as D (5 bases). Germline assignment: CDR1 MNHEY and CDR2 SMNVEV (reference sequence). V gave up 6 bases and J gave up 2 bases, with 12 bases separating them. The CDR3 has 14 amino acids. The CDR3 loop is CASSRTESTDTQYF. The CDR3 DNA reads as TGTGCCAGCAGCCGGACTGAATCCACAGATACGCAGTATTTT.

The chain joins TRBV4-1 to TRBJ2-1; 9 nucleotides align to TRBD2. V gave up 6 bases and J gave up 0 bases; unmatched junction bases: 6. The CDR3 totals 16 residues. Germline lookup yields CDR1 MGHRA and CDR2 YSYEKL. CDR3 sequence reads: CASRKRLADSYNEQFF. Here the CDR3 DNA reads TGCGCCAGCAGGAAAAGACTAGCGGACTCCTACAATGAGCAGTTCTTC.

V gene TRBV27 combines with J gene TRBJ2-7; the match to TRBD2 covers 8 bases. This CDR3 is built from 13 residues. V gave up 5 bases and J gave up 5 bases; unmatched junction bases: 5. CDR1 and CDR2 (germline): MNHEY, SMNVEV (reference sequence). CDR3 sequence reads: CASSPREVHEQYF. For the CDR3, the DNA is TGTGCCAGCAGTCCGCGGGAGGTCCACGAGCAGTACTTC.

The chain couples TRBV25-1 to TRBJ2-5, with D perhaps TRBD2 (5 bases). The ends were cut back, 6 bases at V and 4 bases at J, with 6 bases in the middle. The V gene's germline CDR1 is MGHDK and CDR2 SYGVNS. The CDR3 consists of 11 residues. The CDR3 here is CASRAGETQYF. The CDR3 bases are TGTGCCAGCAGGGCGGGAGAGACCCAGTACTTC.

V is TRBV10-3 and J is TRBJ2-1, with D possibly matching TRBD1 (6 bases). The CDR3 is 13 residues long. V shed 6 bases and J shed 4 bases, with 10 bases lying between them. Germline lookup yields CDR1 ENHRY and CDR2 SYGVKD. This chain's CDR3 is CAISIQGYNEQFF. The CDR3 nucleotides read TGTGCCATCAGCATACAGGGTTACAATGAGCAGTTCTTC.

This clone was recorded once. In nucleotides, the CDR3 is TGTGCCAGCAGCCCGTCGACTAGCGGGAGCAGTGAGCAGTTCTTC. Its protein is CASSPSTSGSSEQFF. The chain combines TRBV7-2 with TRBJ2-1; 12 nucleotides align to TRBD2. This CDR3 has 15 amino acids. The V and J ends lost 5 bases and 9 bases, in that order; junction bases with no gene match: 8. The germline CDR1 and CDR2 sequences are SGHTA and FQGNSA.

V usage is TRBV7-2 and J usage is TRBJ1-1, with 8 bases identical to TRBD1. The CDR3 is 14 amino acids. The V gene end was trimmed by 5 bases and the J gene end by 5 bases; junction bases not matched to a gene: 7. Germline V lookup: CDR1 SGHTA, CDR2 FQGNSA. The CDR3 spells CASSTDRGRTEAFF. In DNA, the CDR3 is TGTGCCAGCAGCACCGACAGGGGACGAACTGAAGCTTTCTTT.

The chain joins TRBV28 to TRBJ2-7; a possible D gene is TRBD1 (6 bases). V was pared by 1 base and J by 5 bases, with 15 bases between. Germline-derived CDR1 and CDR2 are MDHEN and SYDVKM. The CDR3 covers 15 residues. Here the CDR3 reads CASSLYVAGAHEQYF. CDR3 DNA: TGTGCCAGCAGTTTATACGTGGCAGGGGCCCACGAGCAGTACTTC.

The chain combines TRBV28 with TRBJ2-7, with 8 bases that match TRBD1. V gave up 6 bases and J gave up 4 bases; unmatched junction bases: 11. Germline V gives CDR1 MDHEN, CDR2 SYDVKM. The CDR3 spans 15 residues. The CDR3 bases are TGTGCCAGCAGCCACCATGGACAGGGTGTGTACGAGCAGTACTTC. This sequence encodes CASSHHGQGVYEQYF.

This rearrangement joins TRBV6-5 to TRBJ2-1; TRBD1 aligns across 9 bases. Germline V gives CDR1 MNHEY, CDR2 SVGAGI. This CDR3 is built from 14 residues. Trimming cost V 7 bases and J 9 bases; bases outside gene matches: 10. Written as DNA, the CDR3 is TGTGCCAGCAATAGAATTGGGACAGGGTTTGAGCAGTTCTTC. Translation gives CASNRIGTGFEQFF.

The CDR3 coding sequence is TGTGCCAGCAGCTCCGGGACAGGGTCACAAGAGCAGTACTTC. Translated, it gives CASSSGTGSQEQYF. The chain joins TRBV7-2 to TRBJ2-7, with 9 bases that match TRBD1. The CDR3 has 14 amino acids. The germline V gene encodes CDR1 SGHTA and CDR2 FQGNSA. J lost 7 bases, V lost 4 bases, and 8 bases had no gene match.

CDR3 DNA sequence: TGTGCCAGCAGCCTAAGACCCGGACTAGCCAGTGAAGGGGAGACCCAGTACTTC. Translation: CASSLRPGLASEGETQYF. This rearrangement joins TRBV7-2 to TRBJ2-5; 8 nucleotides line up with TRBD2. The trim removed 5 bases at V and 5 bases at J, leaving 19 bases unmatched. Germline V gene data show CDR1 as SGHTA and CDR2 as FQGNSA. CDR3 length: 18 residues.

The CDR3 loop reads CASSAPSGWNTGELFF. DNA for the CDR3: TGTGCCAGCAGCGCCCCTAGCGGGTGGAACACCGGGGAGCTGTTTTTT. The chain employs TRBV9 and TRBJ2-2; 8 bases are shared with TRBD2. The CDR3 totals 16 residues. Trimming took 3 bases from V and 1 from J; bases not matched to a gene: 5. Germline V gene data show CDR1 as SGDLS and CDR2 as YYNGEE.

Note on this clone: Other DNA sequences in this specimen translate into the identical CDR3. The chain carries TRBV19 and TRBJ2-7; TRBD1 agrees at 9 bases. This CDR3 spans 15 amino acids. Germline-derived CDR1 and CDR2 are LNHDA and SQIVND (reference sequence). The V gene end was trimmed by 3 bases and the J gene end by 2 bases; junction bases not matched to a gene: 5. The CDR3 loop is CASSIAGTGPYEQYF. The CDR3, as DNA: TGTGCCAGTAGTATCGCCGGGACAGGGCCCTACGAGCAGTACTTC.

CDR3 in DNA: TGCGCCAGCAGCCCCCAGGGGGCGGGTGGCTACACCTTC. As protein: CASSPQGAGGYTF. The chain recombines TRBV5-1 with TRBJ1-2, with 8 bases that match TRBD1. Losses at the gene ends were 4 bases for V and 7 bases for J; bases not matched to a gene: 6. CDR3 size: 13 residues. From germline, CDR1 is SGHRS and CDR2 YFSETQ.

This clone was seen only once. The CDR3 loop is CASSPDSNYGYTF. The CDR3 DNA sequence: TGTGCCAGCAGCCCGGACAGCAACTATGGCTACACCTTC. The chain couples TRBV7-9 to TRBJ1-2; tentatively, D is TRBD1 (6 bases). The germline V and J ends were trimmed by 5 bases and 2 bases, with 9 bases remaining between them. In germline, CDR1 is SEHNR, CDR2 FQNEAQ (reference sequence). CDR3 size: 13 residues.

The rearrangement links TRBV19 to TRBJ1-2; 7 bases line up with TRBD1. The CDR3 contains 14 residues. The germline V gene encodes CDR1 LNHDA and CDR2 SQIVND (reference sequence). Trimming at V came to 6 bases and at J to 3 bases, leaving 7 bases not matched to a gene. CDR3 amino acids: CASRQNRGYYGYTF. The DNA of the CDR3 is TGTGCCAGTAGGCAAAACAGGGGCTACTATGGCTACACCTTC.

V gene TRBV5-1 combines with J gene TRBJ1-2; D gene ambiguous. This CDR3 has 14 amino acids. The ends were cut back, 2 bases at V and 1 base at J, with 9 bases in the middle. From germline, CDR1 is SGHRS and CDR2 YFSETQ. CDR3 residues: CASSFSSSNYGYTF. The CDR3 nucleotides read TGCGCCAGCAGCTTCTCATCCAGTAACTATGGCTACACCTTC.

The chain employs TRBV5-5 and TRBJ2-7, with 7 bases matching TRBD1. This CDR3 region has 15 residues. Germline CDR1 and CDR2: SGHKS and YYEKEE (reference sequence). V gave up 0 bases and J gave up 1 base; unmatched junction bases: 4. The CDR3 nucleotides are TGTGCCAGCAGCTTGGTGCCAGGGGGATCCTACGAGCAGTACTTC. This translates into CASSLVPGGSYEQYF.

This clone was seen at least ten times. The chain joins TRBV30 to TRBJ2-4; possible D gene TRBD1, 6 bases. The V end was cut by 5 bases, the J end by 5 bases, with 13 bases between. Germline CDR1 and CDR2: GTSNPN and SVGIG (reference sequence). The CDR3 is 13 residues long. The CDR3 sequence is CAWSGTRENIQYF. CDR3 nucleotide sequence: TGTGCCTGGTCCGGGACAAGGGAAAACATTCAGTACTTC.

The chain joins TRBV15 to TRBJ1-2; 7 bases are shared with TRBD1. Per germline, CDR1 LNHNV and CDR2 YYDKDF (reference sequence). The CDR3 runs to 15 residues. With V trimmed by 3 bases and J by 2 bases, 6 bases remained unmatched. The DNA for the CDR3 is TGTGCCACCAGCAGTCTAGACAGGGTAAACTATGGCTACACCTTC. Its protein is CATSSLDRVNYGYTF.

This clone was detected only a few times. J is TRBJ1-1 and V is TRBV6-2 or TRBV6-3; maybe TRBD1 (6 bases). The V end was cut by 6 bases, the J end by 4 bases, with 12 bases between. CDR1 is MNHEY and CDR2 is SVGEGT in the germline V gene. This CDR3 is built from 13 residues. Written as DNA, the CDR3 is TGTGCCAGCAGCCTAGGCAGGGGCACTGAAGCTTTCTTT. Translated, it gives CASSLGRGTEAFF.

The gene calls are TRBV12-2 and TRBJ2-5; the D call of TRBD2 is as the table states it, not checked on the DNA. TRBV12-2 has pseudogene status. The CDR3 spans 19 residues. In DNA form, the CDR3 reads TGTGCAAGTCGCTTACCGCGGCAGAGGGGACTAGCGGGAGAAGAGACCCAGTACTTC. This codes for CASRLPRQRGLAGEETQYF.

The chain has TRBV23-1 and TRBJ2-6, with a tentative D call TRBD1 (6 bases). TRBV23-1 is an ORF, and what it does is uncertain. The CDR3 contains 17 residues. V dropped 8 bases and J dropped 0 bases, with 17 bases sitting between them. The CDR3 DNA reads as TGCGCCAGCCGCCACCCCACAGGGAGCTCTGGGGCCAACGTCCTGACTTTC. Its protein is CASRHPTGSSGANVLTF.

The CDR3 spells CASSLGIGGNTEAFF. CDR3 bases: TGTGCCAGCAGCTTGGGAATAGGGGGGAACACTGAAGCTTTCTTT. J is TRBJ1-1 and V is TRBV5-5; D perhaps matches TRBD1 (6 bases). Germline CDR1 SGHKS, CDR2 YYEKEE (reference sequence). Trimming removed 0 bases at V and 1 base at J, with 10 bases between. The CDR3 has 15 amino acids.

V is TRBV5-4 and J is TRBJ1-2; possibly TRBD1 for D (5 bases). Trimming took off 0 bases at V and 1 base at J, with 13 bases between the two ends. This CDR3 is 16 amino acids long. Germline V CDR1 and CDR2: SGHNT, YYREEE (reference sequence). CDR3 region: CASSLAEGIFNYGYTF. DNA of the CDR3: TGTGCCAGCAGCTTGGCGGAGGGGATCTTTAACTATGGCTACACCTTC.